This TCR beta chain stems from a study of blood T cell repertoires in COVID-19. Whole-study context: Spain, Italy and the United States supplied samples that represented acute and convalescent COVID-19.

Only a few counts were recorded for this clone. CDR1 and CDR2 (germline): LNHDA, SQIVND (reference sequence). This CDR3 contains 13 residues. Deletions cut 2 bases from V and 6 bases from J, with 7 bases between. The method was immunoSEQ multiplex PCR; TCRdb's version includes in-frame clones alone and lacks a portion of them. The sample includes tens of thousands of clones, about 85% seen only once; the top ten take 6.5%. The sample was peripheral blood. The rearrangement links TRBV19 to TRBJ1-4, with D uncertain. This TCR was recovered from a man in his 60s with acute or convalescent COVID-19. In DNA, the CDR3 is TGTGCCAGTAGTATATTCCAGGATGAAAAACTGTTTTTT. Encoded protein: CASSIFQDEKLFF.